This TCR beta chain was identified during a study of blood T cell repertoires in COVID-19. About the study: T cells, B-cell-depleted T cells, or PBMCs supplied cDNA or gDNA.

From germline, CDR1 is KGHSH and CDR2 LQKENI. The CDR3 covers 15 residues. V trimming: 1 base; J trimming: 7 bases; junction bases outside the gene matches: 8. Generated by immunoSEQ multiplex PCR, the TCRdb table keeps only in-frame clones and is missing some. Of 120,000 or so clones in the sample, approximately 80% are singletons; the top ten hold 5% to 8%. Material: peripheral blood. The chain links TRBV18 to TRBJ2-5; 8 positions match TRBD2. This clonotype originated in a man aged 65 to 79 with acute or convalescent COVID-19. CDR3 amino acids: CASSPRSGGQVTQYF. The CDR3 region has the DNA TGTGCCAGCTCACCACGCAGCGGGGGTCAGGTGACCCAGTACTTC.